This paragraph reports one T cell receptor (beta chain). Its antigen is still unknown. The data were taken from a study of cytomegalovirus exposure and HLA in healthy donors. The overall study: The 120 or so validation repertoires, a later analysis reported, used the same platform as the 666 first-cohort repertoires.

Sequencing used immunoSEQ multiplex PCR; TCRdb keeps in-frame clones, though not all of them. The sample carries more than 300,000 clones, 86% recorded once. Study-level points and caveats: The classifier was said to identify cytomegalovirus status with high specificity and sensitivity. The study listed some 160 cytomegalovirus-associated TCR beta chains. The dataset shows that most TCR sequences were rare, while some public TCRs occurred in many donors.

The CDR3 consists of 11 residues. V dropped 2 bases and J dropped 12 bases, with 8 bases sitting between them. CDR1 is MRHNA and CDR2 is SNTAGT in the germline V gene. The clonotype originates from a woman under 30 in good health and CMV-seronegative. Sequencing was performed on PBMCs. The chain recombines TRBV6-4 with TRBJ2-1; D may be TRBD1 (6 bases). The CDR3 region has the DNA TGTGCCAGCAGTGACGGGGGCAGGCAGTTCTTC. It is translated as CASSDGGRQFF.